What follows is one T cell receptor (beta chain) and its context. The germline V gene encodes CDR1 SGDLS and CDR2 YYNGEE. This CDR3 comprises 16 residues. V lost 4 bases to trimming and J lost 0 bases, with 16 bases between them. PCR amplification relied on 60 Vbeta primers (plus 13 Jbeta primers). Generated by immunoSEQ multiplex PCR, the TCRdb table keeps only in-frame clones and is missing some. The sample holds around 140,000 clones, 70% to 80% seen once. These data originate in a study of cytomegalovirus exposure and HLA in healthy donors. The TCR originated in a woman between 18 and 29 years old in good health and CMV-seropositive. The rearrangement joins TRBV9 to TRBJ1-1; weak D call: TRBD1 (6 bases). Sequencing was performed on PBMCs. The CDR3 bases are TGTGCCAGCAGCCATAAAGGACAGTTGATGAACACTGAAGCTTTCTTT. Amino acid sequence: CASSHKGQLMNTEAFF.